The 23 T cell receptor beta chains listed next were all sequenced from one sample in a study of human T cells and chemical hapten exposure. Via MiXCR, TCRdb re-called the RACE reads, giving one row per CDR3 protein. The table has roughly 100,000 distinct CDR3 sequences, approximately 36% seen once. Specified time point: patch test 3, about 24 weeks after DPC sensitization. Sample treatment: therapeutic diphenylcyclopropenone sensitization with weekly scalp DPC. The specimen comprised whole blood, sampled in connection with sensitization to the hapten diphenylcyclopropenone (DPC). Receptors originate from a middle-aged man with alopecia areata. Some clones in this sample may be carry-over from other donors' samples.

J is TRBJ2-6 and V is TRBV7-3; 10 bases are a match to TRBD1. Germline V gene lookup returns CDR1 SGHTA and CDR2 FQGTGA. This CDR3 has 17 residues. V lost 2 bases to trimming and J lost 0 bases; unmatched junction nucleotides: 1. CDR3 loop: CASSLGDRGSGANVLTF. In DNA, the CDR3 is TGTGCCAGCAGCTTAGGGGACAGGGGCTCTGGGGCCAACGTCCTGACTTTC.

This clonotype was seen many times. The chain combines TRBV29-1 with TRBJ2-7; the match to TRBD1 covers 7 bases. Germline trimming cut 7 bases from V and 2 bases from J; bases unmatched to any gene: 20. From germline, CDR1 is SQVTM and CDR2 ANQGSEA. This CDR3 contains 17 residues. The CDR3 reads CSDPLWLLGQTTYEQYF. The CDR3 bases are TGCAGCGACCCCCTGTGGCTTTTGGGACAGACAACCTACGAGCAGTACTTC.

The chain uses TRBV14 and TRBJ2-5; 14 bases are shared with TRBD2. This CDR3 region has 15 residues. Germline trimming cut 6 bases from V and 5 bases from J; bases unmatched to any gene: 5. From germline, CDR1 is SGHDN and CDR2 FVKESK. The CDR3 DNA reads as TGTGCCAGCAGTCTGCGACTAGCGGGAGGGGAGACCCAGTACTTC. Protein sequence: CASSLRLAGGETQYF.

This rearrangement joins TRBV20-1 to TRBJ2-1, with 9 bases that match TRBD2. The J segment lost 6 bases and the V segment lost 0 bases, leaving 12 bases of the junction unmatched. CDR1 and CDR2 from the germline V gene are DFQATT and SNEGSKA (reference sequence). CDR3 length: 17 amino acids. CDR3 coding DNA: TGCAGTGCTAGAGATCCCCTTGCGGGAGGGCCGGGCAATGAGCAGTTCTTC. Translating it yields CSARDPLAGGPGNEQFF.

This chain connects TRBV4-2 to TRBJ1-6; D gene unclear. The CDR3 runs to 17 residues. V lost 4 bases, J lost 7 bases, and 20 bases lay in between. Germline loops: CDR1 LGHNA, CDR2 YNFKEQ. The CDR3, as DNA: TGTGCCAGCAGCCCCCAAGGCCGGGGTTCTGGGAATTCACCCCTCCACTTT. Protein: CASSPQGRGSGNSPLHF.

The table lists this clonotype with a few counts. The chain couples TRBV5-8 to TRBJ1-5; D not resolved. CDR3 length: 14 residues. Trimming stripped 5 bases from V and 0 bases from J, with 9 bases between. The germline CDR1 and CDR2 sequences are SGHTS and YDEGEE. CDR3 region: CASSYQDSNQPQHF. CDR3 DNA sequence: TGTGCCAGCAGTTATCAGGATAGCAATCAGCCCCAGCATTTT.

The chain recombines TRBV21-1 with TRBJ2-7; the table's D call, TRBD2, has no DNA check behind it. TRBV21-1 is designated a pseudogene. The CDR3 loop spans 19 amino acids. CDR3 nucleotides: TGTGCCAGCAGCCGTCAGTTGGGACTAGCCAGAAGGGGCTCCTACGAGCAGTACTTC. It encodes CASSRQLGLARRGSYEQYF.

Here the CDR3 reads CASSMGTAYNSPLHF. The CDR3 nucleotides read TGTGCCAGCAGCATGGGGACAGCCTATAATTCACCCCTCCACTTT. The chain recombines TRBV7-8 with TRBJ1-6, with 7 bases matching TRBD1. Trimming took 5 bases from V and 2 from J; bases not matched to a gene: 3. The CDR3 loop spans 15 amino acids. Germline CDR1 SGHVS, CDR2 FQNEAQ.

The rearrangement uses TRBV5-6 and TRBJ1-3; D not certain. The CDR3 is made up of 14 amino acids. In germline, CDR1 is SGHDT, CDR2 YYEEEE. Trimming removed 3 bases at V and 4 bases at J, with 11 bases between. CDR3 region: CASSYGPAGNTIYF. The CDR3 DNA reads TGTGCCAGCAGCTACGGGCCGGCGGGAAACACCATATATTTT.

The V gene is TRBV6-5, the J gene TRBJ2-3; D may be TRBD1 or TRBD2 (5 bases each). V was pared by 5 bases and J by 6 bases, with 18 bases between. Germline loops: CDR1 MNHEY, CDR2 SVGAGI. The CDR3 extends over 15 amino acids. As DNA, the CDR3 is TGTGCCAGCAGTGCCACTCCGGGGACGGGGGATACGCAGTATTTT. Protein: CASSATPGTGDTQYF.

The chain joins TRBV7-9 to TRBJ2-7; D might be TRBD2 (5 bases). The length of the CDR3 is 13 residues. The germline CDR1 and CDR2 sequences are SEHNR and FQNEAQ (reference sequence). Deletions cut 5 bases from V and 0 bases from J, with 8 bases between. The CDR3 DNA sequence: TGTGCCAGCAGCACGGACTTCTCCTACGAGCAGTACGTC. It is translated as CASSTDFSYEQYV.

The V call is TRBV29-1, the J call TRBJ2-2; 7 bases align to TRBD1. Germline V CDR1 and CDR2: SQVTM, ANQGSEA. This CDR3 has 14 residues. Trimming at V came to 5 bases and at J to 3 bases, leaving 6 bases not matched to a gene. The CDR3 DNA reads as TGCAGCGTTATTGGGACAGCCTACACCGGGGAGCTGTTTTTT. Its protein product is CSVIGTAYTGELFF.

This clonotype has only a few counts. V gene TRBV2 combines with J gene TRBJ2-1; D is possibly TRBD1 or TRBD2 (5 bases each). Looked up from germline, CDR1 is SNHLY and CDR2 is FYNNEI. With 4 bases removed from V and 7 bases from J, the gap between germline ends came to 14 bases. The CDR3 is 14 amino acids. Written as DNA, the CDR3 is TGTGCCAGCAGTGGGGACGTAAAGGGGAATGAGCAGTTCTTC. Protein: CASSGDVKGNEQFF.

This clonotype has only one observation. The CDR3 region has the DNA TGTGCCAGTAGTATTAGGCAGTTCAGGGTGAATGAGCAGTTCTTC. Protein: CASSIRQFRVNEQFF. This chain connects TRBV19 to TRBJ2-1; maybe TRBD1 (5 bases). CDR1 and CDR2 (germline): LNHDA, SQIVND (reference sequence). The CDR3 is made up of 15 amino acids. Between the trimmed V and J ends, which lost 3 bases and 7 bases, there was a span of 16 bases.

V usage is TRBV6-1 and J usage is TRBJ1-2, with TRBD1 matching 9 bases. With V trimmed by 7 bases and J by 7 bases, 10 bases remained unmatched. The germline V gene encodes CDR1 MNHNS and CDR2 SASEGT. The CDR3 totals 14 residues. CDR3 in amino acids: CASISDRGKGGYTF. CDR3 sequence (DNA): TGTGCCAGCATTTCGGACAGGGGTAAAGGTGGCTACACCTTC.

This clonotype occurred a few times. J is TRBJ2-7 and V is TRBV6-6; TRBD1 matches at 7 bases. The length of the CDR3 is 15 residues. Looked up from germline, CDR1 is MNHNY and CDR2 is SVGAGI (reference sequence). V gave up 0 bases and J gave up 3 bases; unmatched junction bases: 5. CDR3 in amino acids: CASSYSSGQSYEQYV. The CDR3 DNA sequence: TGTGCCAGCAGTTACTCCTCGGGACAGAGCTACGAGCAGTACGTC.

V gene TRBV28 combines with J gene TRBJ1-2, with 10 positions matching TRBD1. The V gene's germline CDR1 is MDHEN and CDR2 SYDVKM. With V trimmed by 5 bases and J by 1 base, 4 bases remained unmatched. The CDR3 sequence is 15 residues long. In nucleotides, the CDR3 is TGTGCCAGCAGTCAGGGACAGGGGTTTAACTATGGCTACACCTTC. This gives the protein CASSQGQGFNYGYTF.

This clonotype was seen just once. The V gene is TRBV5-1, the J gene TRBJ2-1; 13 nucleotides match TRBD2. With V trimmed by 7 bases and J by 7 bases, 17 bases remained unmatched. CDR1 and CDR2 from the germline V gene are SGHRS and YFSETQ. This CDR3 comprises 18 residues. In nucleotides, the CDR3 is TGCGCCAGCCTTCCGGGGGCTACCGGACTAGCGGGAGTAAATGAGCAGTTCTTC. Translation: CASLPGATGLAGVNEQFF.

The rearrangement uses TRBV14 and TRBJ2-3; the match to TRBD1 covers 11 bases. The CDR3 contains 15 residues. Germline values: CDR1 SGHDN, CDR2 FVKESK. The V segment lost 4 bases and the J segment 6 bases; nucleotides outside the gene matches: 6. The CDR3, as DNA: TGTGCCAGCAGCCGGACAGGGGGCCCTCGGGATACGCAGTATTTT. Translation gives CASSRTGGPRDTQYF.

The rearrangement uses TRBV6-5 and TRBJ1-6; unclear D gene. The V end was cut by 9 bases, the J end by 4 bases, with 16 bases between. The CDR3 consists of 15 residues. Germline V CDR1 and CDR2: MNHEY, SVGAGI. DNA of the CDR3: TGTGCCAGTGGTAGAGGACGGCTGTATAATTCACCCCTCCACTTT. Protein sequence: CASGRGRLYNSPLHF.

This clonotype was recorded once. J is TRBJ1-1 and V is TRBV12-3 or TRBV12-4, with a tentative D call TRBD1 (5 bases). The ends were cut back, 1 base at V and 7 bases at J, with 13 bases in the middle. The CDR3 runs 14 residues. CDR3 DNA sequence: TGTGCCAGCAGTTTAGAGGGGCCGAGCGATGAAGCTTTCTTT. As protein: CASSLEGPSDEAFF.

This clonotype has just a few counts. The V gene is TRBV18, the J gene TRBJ1-4; D not certain. Trimming took 2 bases from V and 0 from J, leaving 7 bases between them. Germline V gene sequence: CDR1 KGHSH, CDR2 LQKENI. This CDR3 has 15 residues. The CDR3 is CASSPVVTTNEKLFF. The CDR3 DNA reads as TGTGCCAGCTCACCAGTGGTTACAACTAATGAAAAACTGTTTTTT.

J is TRBJ2-3 and V is TRBV29-1, with TRBD1 as a possible D gene (8 bases). CDR1 is SQVTM and CDR2 is ANQGSEA in the germline V gene. The CDR3 is 16 residues long. The V gene lost 4 bases and the J gene lost 2 bases, with 19 bases spanning the gap. CDR3 nucleotides: TGCAGCGTTGCGGGGGGACAGGACGGGGACACAGATACGCAGTATTTT. Its translation: CSVAGGQDGDTDTQYF.